This T cell receptor (beta chain) emerged from a study of post-analysis software for immune sequencing data. Turning to the study itself: Secondary progressive, relapsing-remitting and progressive-relapsing multiple sclerosis were among the included disease courses.

This clonotype was counted at least ten times. Its antigen is unidentified. The CDR3 has 16 amino acids. From germline, CDR1 is SQVTM and CDR2 ANQGSEA. Trimming shortened V by 7 bases and J by 12 bases, and 31 bases separated the two germline ends. Study results and limitations: A handful of TRBV segments, including TRBV5-6, TRBV5-1 and TRBV20-1, were more frequent in patients than controls. Significantly lower normalized Chao1 diversity was found in patients with multiple sclerosis relative to controls. By F measure, strong co-clustering occurred among samples prepared in the same batch.

The TCR beta cDNA libraries contained unique molecular identifiers. The yield from around 1 to 10 million T cells was 500,000 or so cDNA molecules in total. Using its own MiXCR run on the PCR reads, TCRdb lists one record per CDR3 protein. This table has about 180,000 distinct CDR3 sequences, over 25% appearing once. The J gene is TRBJ2-1, the V gene TRBV29-1; D possibly corresponds to TRBD1 (5 bases). The sequenced material came from blood. The source of this sequence is a girl aged 5 to 17 with multiple sclerosis. CDR3 amino acids: CSALNPTETSNLVQFF. For the CDR3, the DNA is TGCAGCGCCCTAAACCCGACAGAAACTTCTAACCTGGTGCAGTTCTTC.